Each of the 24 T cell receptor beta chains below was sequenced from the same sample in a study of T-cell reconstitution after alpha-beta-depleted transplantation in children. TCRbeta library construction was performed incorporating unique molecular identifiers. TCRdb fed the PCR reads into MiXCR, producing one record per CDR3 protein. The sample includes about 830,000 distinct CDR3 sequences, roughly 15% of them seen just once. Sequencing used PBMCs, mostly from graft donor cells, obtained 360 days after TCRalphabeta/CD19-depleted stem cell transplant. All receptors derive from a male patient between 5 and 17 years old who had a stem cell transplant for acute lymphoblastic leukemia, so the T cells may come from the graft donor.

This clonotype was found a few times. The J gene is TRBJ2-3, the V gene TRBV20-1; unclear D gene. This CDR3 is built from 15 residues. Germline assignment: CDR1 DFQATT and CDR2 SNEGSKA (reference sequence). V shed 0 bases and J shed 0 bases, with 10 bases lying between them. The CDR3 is CSARDWERSTDTQYF. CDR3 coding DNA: TGCAGTGCTAGAGATTGGGAACGTAGCACAGATACGCAGTATTTT.

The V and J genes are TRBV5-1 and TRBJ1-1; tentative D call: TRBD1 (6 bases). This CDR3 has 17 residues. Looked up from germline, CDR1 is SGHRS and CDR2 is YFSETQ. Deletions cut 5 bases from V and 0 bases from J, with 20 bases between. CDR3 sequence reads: CASRDGRGRMMNTEAFF. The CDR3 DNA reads TGCGCCAGCAGGGATGGCAGGGGAAGGATGATGAACACTGAAGCTTTCTTT.

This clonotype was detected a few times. The CDR3 loop is CASSQVAAEQYF. Here the CDR3 DNA reads TGTGCCAGCAGCCAAGTAGCGGCCGAGCAGTACTTC. The chain links TRBV3-1 to TRBJ2-7, with a weak D call TRBD2 (6 bases). The CDR3 totals 12 residues. CDR1 LGHDT and CDR2 YNNKEL come from the germline V gene (reference sequence). V dropped 1 base and J dropped 6 bases, with 7 bases sitting between them.

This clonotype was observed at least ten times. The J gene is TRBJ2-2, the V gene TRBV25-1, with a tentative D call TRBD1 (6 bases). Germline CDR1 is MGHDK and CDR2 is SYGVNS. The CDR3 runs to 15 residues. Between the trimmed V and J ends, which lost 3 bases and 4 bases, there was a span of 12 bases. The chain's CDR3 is CASSEPGVGTGELFF. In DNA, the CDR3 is TGTGCCAGCAGTGAGCCAGGGGTTGGCACCGGGGAGCTGTTTTTT. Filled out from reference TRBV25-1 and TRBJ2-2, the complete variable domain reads EADIYQTPRYLVIGTGKKITLECSQTMGHDKMYWYQQDPGMELHLIHYSYGVNSTEKGDLSSESTVSRIRTEHFPLTLESARPSHTSQYLCASSEPGVGTGELFFGEGSRLTVL.

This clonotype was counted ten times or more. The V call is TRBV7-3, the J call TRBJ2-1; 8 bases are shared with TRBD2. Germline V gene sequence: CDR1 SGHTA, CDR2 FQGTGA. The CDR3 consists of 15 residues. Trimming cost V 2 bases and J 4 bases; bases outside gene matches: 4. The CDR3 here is CASSLGTRGYNEQFF. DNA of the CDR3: TGTGCCAGCAGCTTAGGGACTAGGGGGTACAATGAGCAGTTCTTC.

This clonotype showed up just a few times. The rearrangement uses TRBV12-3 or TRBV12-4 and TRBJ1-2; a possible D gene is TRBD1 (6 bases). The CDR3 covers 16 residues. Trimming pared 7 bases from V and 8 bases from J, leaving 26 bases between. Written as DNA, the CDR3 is TGTGCCAGCACGGCCGGAGGGGTTGGCCGGGGGCGGGGCTACACCTTC. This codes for CASTAGGVGRGRGYTF.

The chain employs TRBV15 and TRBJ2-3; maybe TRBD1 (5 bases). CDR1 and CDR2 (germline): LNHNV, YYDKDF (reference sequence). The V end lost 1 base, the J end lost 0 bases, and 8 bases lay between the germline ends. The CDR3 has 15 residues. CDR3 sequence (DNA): TGTGCCACCAGCAGAGGACAGACCAGCACAGATACGCAGTATTTT. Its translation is CATSRGQTSTDTQYF.

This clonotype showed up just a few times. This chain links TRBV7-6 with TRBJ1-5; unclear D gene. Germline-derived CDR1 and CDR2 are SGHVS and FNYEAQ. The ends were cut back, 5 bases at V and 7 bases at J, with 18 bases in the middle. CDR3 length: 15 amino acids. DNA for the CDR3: TGTGCCAGCAGCCTTGCCCCTGCCTACGGCCAGCCCCAGCATTTT. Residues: CASSLAPAYGQPQHF. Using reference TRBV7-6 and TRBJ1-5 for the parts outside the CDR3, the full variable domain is GAGVSQSPRYKVTKRGQDVALRCDPISGHVSLYWYRQALGQGPEFLTYFNYEAQQDKSGLPNDRFSAERPEGSISTLTIQRTEQRDSAMYRCASSLAPAYGQPQHFGDGTRLSIL.

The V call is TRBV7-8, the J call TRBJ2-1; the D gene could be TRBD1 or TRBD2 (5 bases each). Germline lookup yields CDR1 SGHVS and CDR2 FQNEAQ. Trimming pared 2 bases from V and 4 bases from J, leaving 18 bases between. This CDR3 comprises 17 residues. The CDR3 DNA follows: TGTGCCAGCAGCTTAAGAAGGGCAGGGAGAATGTACAATGAGCAGTTCTTC. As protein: CASSLRRAGRMYNEQFF.

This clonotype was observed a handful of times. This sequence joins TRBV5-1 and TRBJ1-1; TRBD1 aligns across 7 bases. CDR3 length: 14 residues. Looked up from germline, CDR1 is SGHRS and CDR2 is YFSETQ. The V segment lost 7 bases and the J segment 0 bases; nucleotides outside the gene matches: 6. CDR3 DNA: TGCGCCAGCGGGAGGGGGACAGTGAACACTGAAGCTTTCTTT. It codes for CASGRGTVNTEAFF.

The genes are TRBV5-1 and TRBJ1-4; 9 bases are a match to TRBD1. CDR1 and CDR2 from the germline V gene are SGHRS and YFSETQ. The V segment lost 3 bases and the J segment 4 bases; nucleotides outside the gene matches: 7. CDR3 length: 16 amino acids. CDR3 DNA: TGCGCCAGCAGCTACGGGACAGGGAGGGGTAATGAAAAACTGTTTTTT. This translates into CASSYGTGRGNEKLFF.

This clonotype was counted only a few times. Here the CDR3 reads CASSPPRAGVTDTQYF. DNA of the CDR3: TGTGCCAGCTCACCACCCCGAGCGGGAGTCACAGATACGCAGTATTTT. The chain links TRBV18 to TRBJ2-3, with TRBD2 identical over 8 bases. Germline CDR1 is KGHSH and CDR2 is LQKENI. The J segment lost 2 bases and the V segment lost 0 bases, leaving 4 bases of the junction unmatched. CDR3 length: 16 amino acids.

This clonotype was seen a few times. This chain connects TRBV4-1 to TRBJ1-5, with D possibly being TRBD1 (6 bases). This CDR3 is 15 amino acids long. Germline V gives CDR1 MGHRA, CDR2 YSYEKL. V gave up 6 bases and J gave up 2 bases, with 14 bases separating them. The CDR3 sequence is CASSSGRGGNQPQHF. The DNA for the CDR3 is TGCGCCAGCAGTTCAGGGAGGGGGGGCAATCAGCCCCAGCATTTT.

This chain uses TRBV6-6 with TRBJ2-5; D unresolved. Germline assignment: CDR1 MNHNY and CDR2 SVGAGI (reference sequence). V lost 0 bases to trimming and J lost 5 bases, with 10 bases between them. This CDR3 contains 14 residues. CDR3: CASSYSRMGETQYF. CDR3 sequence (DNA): TGTGCCAGCAGTTACTCTAGGATGGGGGAGACCCAGTACTTC.

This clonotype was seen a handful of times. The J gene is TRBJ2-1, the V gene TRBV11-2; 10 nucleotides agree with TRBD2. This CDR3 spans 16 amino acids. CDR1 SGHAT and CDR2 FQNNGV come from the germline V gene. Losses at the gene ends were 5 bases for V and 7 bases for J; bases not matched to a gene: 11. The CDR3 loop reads CASSLRTSGSGNEQFF. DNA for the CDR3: TGTGCCAGCAGCCTACGGACTAGCGGATCGGGGAATGAGCAGTTCTTC.

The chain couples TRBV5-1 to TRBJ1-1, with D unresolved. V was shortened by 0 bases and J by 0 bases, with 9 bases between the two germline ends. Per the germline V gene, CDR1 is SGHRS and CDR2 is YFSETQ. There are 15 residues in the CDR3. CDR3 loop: CASSLGFPMNTEAFF. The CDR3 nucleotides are TGCGCCAGCAGCTTGGGGTTCCCGATGAACACTGAAGCTTTCTTT.

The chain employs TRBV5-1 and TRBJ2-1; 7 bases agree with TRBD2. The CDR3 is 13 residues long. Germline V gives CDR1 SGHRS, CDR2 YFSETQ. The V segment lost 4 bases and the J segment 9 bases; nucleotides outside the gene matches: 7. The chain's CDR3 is CASSPAGVAEQFF. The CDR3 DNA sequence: TGCGCCAGCAGCCCCGCGGGAGTTGCTGAGCAGTTCTTC.

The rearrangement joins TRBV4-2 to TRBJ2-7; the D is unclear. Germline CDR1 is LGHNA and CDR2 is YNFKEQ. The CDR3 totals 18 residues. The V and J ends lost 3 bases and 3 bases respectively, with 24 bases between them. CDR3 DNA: TGTGCCAGCAGCCACAAGATAAACCGGGTGACGCTTAACTACGAGCAGTACTTC. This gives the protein CASSHKINRVTLNYEQYF.

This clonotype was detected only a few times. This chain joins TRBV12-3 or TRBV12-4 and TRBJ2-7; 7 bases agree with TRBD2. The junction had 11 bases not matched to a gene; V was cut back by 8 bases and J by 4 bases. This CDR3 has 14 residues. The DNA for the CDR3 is TGTGCCAGCCGCCCCTCAGCGGGGCCGTACGAGCAGTACTTC. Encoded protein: CASRPSAGPYEQYF.

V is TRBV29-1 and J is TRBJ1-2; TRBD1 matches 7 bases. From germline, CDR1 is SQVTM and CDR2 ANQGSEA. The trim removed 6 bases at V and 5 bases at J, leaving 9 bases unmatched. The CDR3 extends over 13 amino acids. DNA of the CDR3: TGCAGCGTCGCCGGGACAGTGTTATATGGCTACACCTTC. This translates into CSVAGTVLYGYTF. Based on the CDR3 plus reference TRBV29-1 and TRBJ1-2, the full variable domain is SAVISQKPSRDICQRGTSLTIQCQVDSQVTMMFWYRQQPGQSLTLIATANQGSEATYESGFVIDKFPISRPNLTFSTLTVSNMSPEDSSIYLCSVAGTVLYGYTFGSGTRLTVV.

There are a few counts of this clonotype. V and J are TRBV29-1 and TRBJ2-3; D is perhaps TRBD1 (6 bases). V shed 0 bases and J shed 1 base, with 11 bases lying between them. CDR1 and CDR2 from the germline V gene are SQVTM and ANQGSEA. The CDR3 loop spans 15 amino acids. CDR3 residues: CSVEDRGVGTDTQYF. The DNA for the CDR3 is TGCAGCGTTGAAGACAGGGGTGTAGGCACAGATACGCAGTATTTT.

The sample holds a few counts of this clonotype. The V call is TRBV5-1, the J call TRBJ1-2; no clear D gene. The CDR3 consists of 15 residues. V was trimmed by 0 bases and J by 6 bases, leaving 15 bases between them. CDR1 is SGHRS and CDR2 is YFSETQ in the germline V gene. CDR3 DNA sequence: TGCGCCAGCAGCTTGGCGGGCGGCGGTACCCATGGCTACACCTTC. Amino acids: CASSLAGGGTHGYTF.

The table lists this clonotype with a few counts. The CDR3 nucleotides are TGTGCCAGCAGTCAGAAGCGGGCAGGAACAGATACGCAGTATTTT. Protein: CASSQKRAGTDTQYF. The J gene is TRBJ2-3, the V gene TRBV3-1, with D possibly TRBD2 on 6 matching bases. Germline V lookup: CDR1 LGHDT, CDR2 YNNKEL (reference sequence). The CDR3 loop spans 15 amino acids. Trimming shortened V by 6 bases and J by 3 bases, and 16 bases separated the two germline ends.

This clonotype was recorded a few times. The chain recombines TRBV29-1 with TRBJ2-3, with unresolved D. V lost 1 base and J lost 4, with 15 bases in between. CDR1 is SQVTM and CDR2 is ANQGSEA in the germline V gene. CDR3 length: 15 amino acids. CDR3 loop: CSVEVRAVLADTQYF. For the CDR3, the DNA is TGCAGCGTTGAAGTCCGTGCGGTTTTGGCAGATACGCAGTATTTT.